These T cell receptor beta chains were read from a single sample in a study of blood T cell repertoires in COVID-19. Using immunoSEQ multiplex PCR, the repertoire was profiled, and TCRdb retains in-frame clones only, with some absent. The sample has 80,000 to 100,000 clones; roughly 87% are singletons. The specimen sequenced was peripheral blood. All receptors derive from a woman aged 45 to 65 with active or convalescent COVID-19. Both conserved end residues are trimmed from each CDR3. The order of the fields is V gene, CDR3 length, J gene, CDR3 protein.

TRBV6-8	11	TRBJ1-2	ASIGGTAYGYT
TRBV11-2	13	TRBJ2-3	ASSFLAGDDGTQY
TRBV14	13	TRBJ2-2	ASSQAHTLGGELF
TRBV4-2	15	TRBJ2-6	ASSQDETLSGANVLT
TRBV4-3	13	TRBJ1-2	ASSRTPGQGDGYT
TRBV6-6	11	TRBJ2-3	ASSSSGTDTQY
TRBV5-1	10	TRBJ1-1	ASSQANTEAF
TRBV11-3	11	TRBJ1-1	ASSLDAGGEAF
TRBV5-4	14	TRBJ2-1	ASSSEGRHSYNEQF
TRBV3-1/TRBV3-2	14	TRBJ1-1	ASSLAGQGTNTEAF
TRBV18	11	TRBJ2-2	ASSPRQIGELF
TRBV19	12	TRBJ1-2	ASSVGQEYYGYT
TRBV9	13	TRBJ2-1	ASSPPGGVWNEQF
TRBV7-2	13	TRBJ1-3	ASSLTGFAGNTIY
TRBV12-3/TRBV12-4	11	TRBJ2-1	ASSGTHRNEQF
TRBV7-2	12	TRBJ2-7	ASSFSGQVGEQY
TRBV5-8	12	TRBJ2-1	ASSRGETDNEQF
TRBV13	12	TRBJ1-1	ASSSGLKGAEAF
TRBV19	13	TRBJ1-5	ASSIDPDRAQPQH
TRBV19	12	TRBJ1-4	ASSQGATNEKLF
TRBV6-2/TRBV6-3	11	TRBJ1-2	ASSPTAGVGYT
TRBV19	10	TRBJ1-5	ASSRVQEPQH
TRBV5-1	13	TRBJ2-1	ASIKNRGKINEQF
TRBV15	12	TRBJ1-1	ATTDGTGGTEAF
TRBV4-2	14	TRBJ2-2	ASSQDALSGARELF
TRBV7-8	14	TRBJ1-4	ASSLEPGQGFEKLF
TRBV6-2/TRBV6-3	10	TRBJ2-7	ASSAQAYEQY
TRBV20-1	14	TRBJ1-2	SASGTLLDAREGYT
TRBV27	14	TRBJ1-1	ASSLLGGGQNTEAF
TRBV5-5	12	TRBJ1-2	ASRGRTGNYGYT
TRBV19	10	TRBJ1-2	ASSSQNYGYT
TRBV7-2	13	TRBJ2-5	ASSLDAGGRGTQY
TRBV9	12	TRBJ2-3	ASSGIAGADTQY
TRBV7-2	12	TRBJ2-5	ASSLRRGGETQY
TRBV2	13	TRBJ2-3	ASNTEAAGADTQY
TRBV6-1	13	TRBJ2-2	ASSEQDYLSGELF
TRBV6-6	11	TRBJ2-5	ASRQGARETQY
TRBV30	13	TRBJ2-2	AWSPLGLYTGELF
TRBV7-3	12	TRBJ2-7	ASSSSWSSHEQY
TRBV4-3	12	TRBJ2-2	ASSQTRNTGELF
TRBV21-1	14	TRBJ2-2	ASVRLAGENTGELF
TRBV6-5	13	TRBJ2-1	ASSYFQASDDEQF
TRBV12-3/TRBV12-4	11	TRBJ2-5	ASSRRQGETQY
TRBV19	12	TRBJ2-3	ASRTQGGRDTQY
TRBV5-4	12	TRBJ1-1	ASSPAQGKTEAF
TRBV14	12	TRBJ2-2	ASSRSTRTGELF
TRBV6-5	8	TRBJ1-1	ASRDSEAF
TRBV28	11	TRBJ1-2	ASTRTVAYGYT
TRBV9	11	TRBJ2-7	ANRGGGVYEQY
TRBV18	11	TRBJ2-7	ASSPEGAYEQY
TRBV5-1	12	TRBJ2-3	ASSADVLRGTQY
TRBV2	12	TRBJ2-7	ASSSGTVSYEQY
TRBV7-9	14	TRBJ1-1	ASSLRPGHMNTEAF
TRBV7-2	11	TRBJ1-1	ASSLMRDTEAF
TRBV27	11	TRBJ1-5	ASGTVVNQPQH
TRBV13	13	TRBJ1-2	ASSPLGQVSYGYT
TRBV19	15	TRBJ1-2	ASNPPHEVGRGRGYT